This T cell receptor (beta chain) was captured in a study of blood T cell repertoires in COVID-19. The wider study: T cells, B-cell-depleted T cells, or PBMCs supplied cDNA or gDNA.

The germline CDR1 and CDR2 sequences are MDHEN and SYDVKM. V shed 7 bases and J shed 5 bases, with 6 bases lying between them. The CDR3 is made up of 10 amino acids. TCRdb's copy holds only in-frame clones and misses some; the assay was immunoSEQ multiplex PCR. The table includes 200,000 to 250,000 clones, roughly nine tenths detected once. The chain links TRBV28 to TRBJ2-7, with a tentative D call TRBD2 (5 bases). The TCR originated in a man in his fifties or sixties with acute or convalescent COVID-19. The specimen sequenced was peripheral blood. This chain's CDR3 is CASTGNEQYF. CDR3 in DNA: TGTGCCAGCACCGGGAACGAGCAGTACTTC.